This passage covers 15 T cell receptor beta chains from one sample sequenced in a study of blood T cell repertoires in COVID-19. Profiled with immunoSEQ multiplex PCR; TCRdb holds only in-frame clones, not every one. This sample has nearly 350,000 clones, with over 70% found just once. The sequencing sample was made of peripheral blood. These receptors were taken from a woman aged 45-65 years with COVID-19, enrolled during active disease.

The chain couples TRBV7-8 to TRBJ2-3; 9 bases line up with TRBD1. Per the germline V gene, CDR1 is SGHVS and CDR2 is FQNEAQ. The CDR3 covers 14 residues. V was clipped by 5 bases and J by 7 bases; unmatched bases: 7. The DNA for the CDR3 is TGTGCCAGCAGCCCCGGGACAGGGAGCCATACGCAGTATTTT. This codes for CASSPGTGSHTQYF.

CDR3 DNA: TGTGCCAGCTCACCACCCGGCCAGGGGTATCAGCCCCAGCATTTT. It translates to CASSPPGQGYQPQHF. The chain is built from TRBV18 and TRBJ1-5, with D perhaps TRBD1 (6 bases). CDR1 is KGHSH and CDR2 is LQKENI in the germline V gene. V lost 0 bases, J lost 5 bases, and 11 bases lay in between. The CDR3 length is 15 residues.

V usage is TRBV2 and J usage is TRBJ1-3, with a weak D call TRBD1 (5 bases). From germline, CDR1 is SNHLY and CDR2 FYNNEI. V gave up 7 bases and J gave up 3 bases, with 10 bases separating them. The CDR3 has 13 amino acids. The DNA for the CDR3 is TGTGCCAGCAAGGACACGGATGGAAACACCATATATTTT. It specifies CASKDTDGNTIYF.

This clone was found a few times. This sequence joins TRBV7-2 and TRBJ1-2; 10 bases map to TRBD1. V dropped 4 bases and J dropped 2; count of bases not matched to a gene: 13. Germline-derived CDR1 and CDR2 are SGHTA and FQGNSA. The CDR3 runs to 18 residues. The CDR3 spells CASSYSPAGTGENYGYTF. CDR3 nucleotide sequence: TGTGCCAGCAGCTACTCTCCTGCTGGGACAGGGGAGAACTATGGCTACACCTTC. The full variable domain, in which reference TRBV7-2 and TRBJ1-2 provide the parts outside the CDR3, is GAGVSQSPSNKVTEKGKDVELRCDPISGHTALYWYRQSLGQGLEFLIYFQGNSAPDKSGLPSDRFSAERTGGSVSTLTIQRTQQEDSAVYLCASSYSPAGTGENYGYTFGSGTRLTVV.

The CDR3 DNA reads as TGTGCCAGCAGCTCGGACAGGGGGCGTGAGCAGTACTTC. This gives the protein CASSSDRGREQYF. The chain employs TRBV7-8 and TRBJ2-7, with 11 bases matching TRBD1. This CDR3 region has 13 residues. CDR1 SGHVS and CDR2 FQNEAQ come from the germline V gene. After removal of 4 bases from V and 7 bases from J, the junction contained 3 bases not matched to a gene.

V is TRBV30 and J is TRBJ2-6; TRBD1 matches at 12 bases. The CDR3 contains 16 residues. CDR1 and CDR2 from the germline V gene are GTSNPN and SVGIG (reference sequence). CDR3 sequence (DNA): TGTGCGGCTAGGGACAGGGGGCGGTTGGGGGCCAACGTCCTGACTTTC. This codes for CAARDRGRLGANVLTF.

CDR3 loop: CASSDLGGPYGYTF. In DNA form, the CDR3 reads TGTGCCAGCAGTGACCTGGGGGGTCCCTATGGCTACACCTTC. The V and J genes are TRBV9 and TRBJ1-2, with a tentative D call TRBD1 (5 bases). The CDR3 covers 14 residues. The V gene's germline CDR1 is SGDLS and CDR2 YYNGEE. The V end lost 5 bases, the J end lost 4 bases, and 15 bases lay between the germline ends.

This clone was detected only once. DNA for the CDR3: TGTGCCAGCTCACCAAAGCGCGAGACAGGGAATCAGCCCCAGCATTTT. This gives the protein CASSPKRETGNQPQHF. The chain links TRBV18 to TRBJ1-5; TRBD1 agrees at 7 bases. Germline V gene sequence: CDR1 KGHSH, CDR2 LQKENI. Losses at the gene ends were 2 bases for V and 4 bases for J; bases not matched to a gene: 8. CDR3 length: 16 amino acids. Using reference TRBV18 and TRBJ1-5 for the parts outside the CDR3, the full variable domain is NAGVMQNPRHLVRRRGQEARLRCSPMKGHSHVYWYRQLPEEGLKFMVYLQKENIIDESGMPKERFSAEFPKEGPSILRIQQVVRGDSAAYFCASSPKRETGNQPQHFGDGTRLSIL.

The genes are TRBV7-9 and TRBJ2-1; D gene ambiguous. CDR3 length equals 13 residues. Trimming removed 8 bases from V and 5 bases from J, with 13 bases in between. The germline gives CDR1 SEHNR, CDR2 FQNEAQ (reference sequence). CDR3 nucleotides: TGTGCCAGCGGTGAGCTCCCTGACAATGAGCAGTTCTTC. This gives the protein CASGELPDNEQFF.

The chain carries TRBV25-1 and TRBJ2-5; 9 positions agree with TRBD1. V dropped 5 bases and J dropped 13; count of bases not matched to a gene: 8. Germline lookup yields CDR1 MGHDK and CDR2 SYGVNS. This CDR3 comprises 12 residues. The CDR3 region is CASSLGQGRLYF. CDR3 nucleotide sequence: TGTGCCAGCAGTCTCGGACAGGGGCGTTTGTACTTC.

The rearrangement uses TRBV6-5 and TRBJ2-2; 7 bases agree with TRBD2. V lost 6 bases to trimming and J lost 3 bases; unmatched junction nucleotides: 4. This CDR3 has 14 amino acids. Germline lookup yields CDR1 MNHEY and CDR2 SVGAGI. The CDR3 sequence: CASSPLAYTGELFF. CDR3 nucleotide sequence: TGTGCCAGCAGCCCACTAGCGTACACCGGGGAGCTGTTTTTT.

The rearrangement joins TRBV6-5 to TRBJ2-7, with a possible D match to TRBD1 (6 bases). V was trimmed by 0 bases and J by 6 bases, leaving 12 bases between them. Germline assignment: CDR1 MNHEY and CDR2 SVGAGI. There are 14 residues in the CDR3. The CDR3 coding sequence is TGTGCCAGCAGTTACTCGGCACAGGGTGTCGAGCAGTACTTC. Translation gives CASSYSAQGVEQYF.

The chain recombines TRBV21-1 with TRBJ1-5; the table's D call, TRBD1, has no DNA check behind it. TRBV21-1 is annotated as a pseudogene. CDR3 length equals 19 residues. CDR3 region: CASSERETGGESESQPQHF. The CDR3 DNA follows: TGTGCCAGCAGCGAACGGGAGACAGGGGGAGAAAGTGAATCTCAGCCCCAGCATTTT.

The CDR3 DNA sequence: TGTGCCAGCAGCGCCCGAACAGGGGTTCGGACTGAAGCTTTCTTT. Its protein is CASSARTGVRTEAFF. This rearrangement joins TRBV11-3 to TRBJ1-1; 7 bases line up with TRBD1. Germline CDR1 SGHNT, CDR2 YENEEA. V lost 5 bases to trimming and J lost 5 bases; unmatched junction nucleotides: 11. This CDR3 contains 15 residues.

The CDR3 is CASSLGGGLSNQPQHF. In DNA, the CDR3 is TGCGCCAGCAGCTTGGGTGGGGGCCTTAGCAATCAGCCCCAGCATTTT. The chain employs TRBV5-1 and TRBJ1-5, with D possibly being TRBD1 (6 bases). This CDR3 has 16 residues. Germline lookup yields CDR1 SGHRS and CDR2 YFSETQ. Trimming stripped 0 bases from V and 0 bases from J, with 10 bases between.